Included here is one T cell receptor beta chain sequence, with context. Trimming left V 0 bases short and J 4 bases short, with 13 bases between. Germline lookup yields CDR1 GTSNPN and CDR2 SVGIG (reference sequence). This CDR3 is 16 amino acids long. These data come from a study of blood T cell repertoires in COVID-19. In assigning cohorts, the study relied on participant-reported clinical history. The table came from immunoSEQ multiplex PCR; TCRdb's copy has only in-frame clones and leaves some out. The sample has roughly 260,000 clones, approximately 86% seen once. The material sequenced was PBMCs or T cells enriched from blood (not recorded which). The chain is built from TRBV30 and TRBJ1-6, with D possibly matching TRBD1 (6 bases). The receptor was isolated from a woman aged 18-29 years who had recovered from COVID-19. The CDR3 DNA follows: TGTGCCTGGAGTGTACCGGGGACACATTATAATTCACCCCTCCACTTT. Translating gives CAWSVPGTHYNSPLHF.